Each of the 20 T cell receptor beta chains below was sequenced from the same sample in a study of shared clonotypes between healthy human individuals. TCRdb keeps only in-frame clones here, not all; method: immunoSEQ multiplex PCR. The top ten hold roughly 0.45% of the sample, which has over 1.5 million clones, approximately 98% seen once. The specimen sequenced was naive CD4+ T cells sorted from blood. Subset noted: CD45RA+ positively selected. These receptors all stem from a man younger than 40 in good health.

As DNA, the CDR3 is TGTGCCAGCAGCTTCGATGAGACCCAGTACTTC. Translation gives CASSFDETQYF. The genes are TRBV7-9 and TRBJ2-5; D unresolved. Germline-derived CDR1 and CDR2 are SEHNR and FQNEAQ (reference sequence). V was cut by 3 bases and J by 5 bases, with 4 bases left in between. The CDR3 extends over 11 amino acids.

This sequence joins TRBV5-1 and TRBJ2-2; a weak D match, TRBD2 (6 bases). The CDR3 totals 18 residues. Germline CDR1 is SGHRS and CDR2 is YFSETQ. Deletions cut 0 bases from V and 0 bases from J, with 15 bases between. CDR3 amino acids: CASSLGTTGTTNTGELFF. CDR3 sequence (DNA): TGCGCCAGCAGCTTGGGGACTACAGGTACTACGAACACCGGGGAGCTGTTTTTT.

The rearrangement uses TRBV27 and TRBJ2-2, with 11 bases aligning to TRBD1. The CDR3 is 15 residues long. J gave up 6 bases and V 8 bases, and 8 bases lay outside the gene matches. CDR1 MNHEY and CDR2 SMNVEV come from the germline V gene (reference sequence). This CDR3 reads CASLGQGASPGELFF. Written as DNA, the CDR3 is TGTGCCAGCCTAGGACAGGGGGCGTCTCCCGGGGAGCTGTTTTTT.

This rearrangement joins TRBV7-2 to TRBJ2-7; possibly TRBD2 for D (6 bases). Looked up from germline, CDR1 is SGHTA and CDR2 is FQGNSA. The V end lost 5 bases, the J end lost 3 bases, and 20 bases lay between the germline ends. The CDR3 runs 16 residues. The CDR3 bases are TGTGCCAGCAGCCGACTAGTTGCCGCCGCGGACTACGAGCAGTACTTC. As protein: CASSRLVAAADYEQYF.

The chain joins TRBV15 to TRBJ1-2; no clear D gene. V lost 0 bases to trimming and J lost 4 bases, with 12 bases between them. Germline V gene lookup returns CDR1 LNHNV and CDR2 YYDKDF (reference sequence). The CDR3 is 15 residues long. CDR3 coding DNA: TGTGCCACCAGCAGAGAGGTCGGGCAAAGCTATGGCTACACCTTC. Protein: CATSREVGQSYGYTF. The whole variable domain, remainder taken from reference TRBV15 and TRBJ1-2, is DAMVIQNPRYQVTQFGKPVTLSCSQTLNHNVMYWYQQKSSQAPKLLFHYYDKDFNNEADTPDNFQSRRPNTSFCFLDIRSPGLGDTAMYLCATSREVGQSYGYTFGSGTRLTVV.

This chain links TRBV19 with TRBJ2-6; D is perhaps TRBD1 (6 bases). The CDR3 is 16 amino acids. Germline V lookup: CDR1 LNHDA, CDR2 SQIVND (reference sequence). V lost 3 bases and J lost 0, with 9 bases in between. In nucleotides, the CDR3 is TGTGCCAGTAGTATCCAACAGGGCTCTGGGGCCAACGTCCTGACTTTC. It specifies CASSIQQGSGANVLTF.

The CDR3 here is CASSIQWRETQYF. The CDR3 nucleotides read TGCGCCAGCAGTATCCAATGGCGAGAGACCCAGTACTTC. The chain joins TRBV5-1 to TRBJ2-5; D is undetermined. The CDR3 covers 13 residues. Trimming removed 5 bases at V and 4 bases at J, with 12 bases between. CDR1 and CDR2 from the germline V gene are SGHRS and YFSETQ.

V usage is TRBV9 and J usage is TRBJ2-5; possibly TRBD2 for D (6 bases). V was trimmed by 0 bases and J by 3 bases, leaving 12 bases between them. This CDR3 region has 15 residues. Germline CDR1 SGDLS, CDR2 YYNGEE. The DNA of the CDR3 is TGTGCCAGCAGCGTAGGGTTGGAGGGGAAAGAGACCCAGTACTTC. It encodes CASSVGLEGKETQYF.

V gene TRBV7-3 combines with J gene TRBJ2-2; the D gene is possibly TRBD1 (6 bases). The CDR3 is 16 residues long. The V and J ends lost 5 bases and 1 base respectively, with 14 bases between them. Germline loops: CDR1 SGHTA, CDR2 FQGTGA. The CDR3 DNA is TGTGCCAGCAGCCCTTACCAGGGGTTGAACACCGGGGAGCTGTTTTTT. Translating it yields CASSPYQGLNTGELFF.

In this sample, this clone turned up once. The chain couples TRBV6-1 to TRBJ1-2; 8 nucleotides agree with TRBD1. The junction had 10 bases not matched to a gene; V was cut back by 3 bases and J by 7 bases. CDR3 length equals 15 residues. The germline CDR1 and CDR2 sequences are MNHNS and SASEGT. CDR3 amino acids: CASSDRGRTLGGYTF. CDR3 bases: TGTGCCAGCAGTGACAGGGGGCGTACATTAGGTGGCTACACCTTC.

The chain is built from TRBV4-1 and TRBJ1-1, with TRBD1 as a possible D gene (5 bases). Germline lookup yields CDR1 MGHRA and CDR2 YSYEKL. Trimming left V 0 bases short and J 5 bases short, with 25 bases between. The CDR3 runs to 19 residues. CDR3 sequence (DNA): TGCGCCAGCAGCCAAGATGCAGTGGCGGGAAATACAGGACGAACTGAAGCTTTCTTT. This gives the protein CASSQDAVAGNTGRTEAFF.

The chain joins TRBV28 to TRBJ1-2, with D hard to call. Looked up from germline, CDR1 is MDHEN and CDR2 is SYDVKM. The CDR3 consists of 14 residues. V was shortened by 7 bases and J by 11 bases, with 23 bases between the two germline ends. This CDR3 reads CASKPWAEAGGYTF. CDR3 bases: TGTGCCAGCAAACCCTGGGCAGAAGCAGGCGGGTACACCTTC.

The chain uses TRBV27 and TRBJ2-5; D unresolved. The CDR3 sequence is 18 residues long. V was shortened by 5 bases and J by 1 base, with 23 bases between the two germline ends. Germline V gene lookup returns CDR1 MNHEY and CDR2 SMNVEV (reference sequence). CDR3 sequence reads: CASSLRATLVYPQETQYF. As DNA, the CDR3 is TGTGCCAGCAGTCTCCGGGCGACTTTGGTATACCCCCAAGAGACCCAGTACTTC.

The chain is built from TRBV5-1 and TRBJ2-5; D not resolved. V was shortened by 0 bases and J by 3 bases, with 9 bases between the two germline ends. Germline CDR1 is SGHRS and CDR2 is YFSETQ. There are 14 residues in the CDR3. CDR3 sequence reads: CASSLGAAKETQYF. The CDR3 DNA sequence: TGCGCCAGCAGCTTGGGGGCCGCGAAAGAGACCCAGTACTTC.

DNA of the CDR3: TGTGCCAGCAGTGCGCTTGAGGGCACTGAAGCTTTCTTT. It is translated as CASSALEGTEAFF. This rearrangement joins TRBV27 to TRBJ1-1; D is ambiguous. V gave up 5 bases and J gave up 4 bases, with 11 bases separating them. Per germline, CDR1 MNHEY and CDR2 SMNVEV (reference sequence). The CDR3 covers 13 residues.

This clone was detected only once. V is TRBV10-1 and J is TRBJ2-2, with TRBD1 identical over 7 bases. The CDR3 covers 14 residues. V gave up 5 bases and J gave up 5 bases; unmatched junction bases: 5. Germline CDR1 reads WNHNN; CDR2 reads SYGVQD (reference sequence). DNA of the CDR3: TGCGCCAGCAGTTCGACAGGGACAACCGGGGAGCTGTTTTTT. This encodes CASSSTGTTGELFF.

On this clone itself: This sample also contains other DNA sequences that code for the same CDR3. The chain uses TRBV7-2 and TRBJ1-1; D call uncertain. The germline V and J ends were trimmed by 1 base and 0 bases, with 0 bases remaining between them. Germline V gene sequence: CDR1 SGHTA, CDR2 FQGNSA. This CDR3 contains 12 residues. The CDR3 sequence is CASSLVNTEAFF. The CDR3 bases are TGTGCCAGCAGCTTAGTGAACACTGAAGCTTTCTTT. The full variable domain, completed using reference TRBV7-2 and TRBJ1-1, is GAGVSQSPSNKVTEKGKDVELRCDPISGHTALYWYRQSLGQGLEFLIYFQGNSAPDKSGLPSDRFSAERTGGSVSTLTIQRTQQEDSAVYLCASSLVNTEAFFGQGTRLTVV.

CDR3 in amino acids: CASSPTGVNTEAFF. Written as DNA, the CDR3 is TGTGCCAGCAGTCCGACAGGGGTGAACACTGAAGCTTTCTTT. V and J are TRBV6-6 and TRBJ1-1; 8 positions agree with TRBD1. Per the germline V gene, CDR1 is MNHNY and CDR2 is SVGAGI (reference sequence). J lost 0 bases, V lost 5 bases, and 2 bases had no gene match. This CDR3 region has 14 residues.

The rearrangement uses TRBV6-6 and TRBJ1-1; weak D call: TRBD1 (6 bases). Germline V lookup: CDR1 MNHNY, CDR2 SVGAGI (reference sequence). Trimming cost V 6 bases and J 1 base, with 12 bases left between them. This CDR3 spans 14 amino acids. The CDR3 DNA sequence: TGTGCCAGCAGCCTGGACAGCAAGAACACTGAAGCTTTCTTT. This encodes CASSLDSKNTEAFF.

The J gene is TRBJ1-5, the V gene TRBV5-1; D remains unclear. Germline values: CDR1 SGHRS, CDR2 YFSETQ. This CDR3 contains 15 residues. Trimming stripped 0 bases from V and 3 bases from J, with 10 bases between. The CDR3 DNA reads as TGCGCCAGCAGCTTGGCAGGCGTCAACAATCAGCCCCAGCATTTT. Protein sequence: CASSLAGVNNQPQHF.